This T cell receptor beta chain originates from a study of cytomegalovirus exposure and HLA in healthy donors. As for the study in general: Earlier, 100 million to 120 million unique TCR beta sequences were recovered from around 190 million T cells by an analysis. Early on, a data release was issued that held roughly 80 million unique TCRs from HLA-typed donors.

PCR primers comprised 60 Vbeta and 13 Jbeta primers. Using immunoSEQ multiplex PCR, the repertoire was profiled, and TCRdb retains in-frame clones only, with some absent. The repertoire holds 50,000 to 60,000 clones, about three quarters seen once, with around 2.5% in the top ten. This CDR3 region has 16 residues. With 4 bases removed from V and 0 bases from J, the gap between germline ends came to 13 bases. Germline V gene data show CDR1 as LNHNV and CDR2 as YYDKDF (reference sequence). The V and J genes are TRBV15 and TRBJ1-5; tentatively, D is TRBD1 (5 bases). The source material was PBMCs. The TCR comes from a woman in her forties in good health and CMV-seropositive. CDR3 residues: CATSTQGGNSNQPQHF. DNA for the CDR3: TGTGCCACCAGCACGCAGGGAGGGAATAGCAATCAGCCCCAGCATTTT.